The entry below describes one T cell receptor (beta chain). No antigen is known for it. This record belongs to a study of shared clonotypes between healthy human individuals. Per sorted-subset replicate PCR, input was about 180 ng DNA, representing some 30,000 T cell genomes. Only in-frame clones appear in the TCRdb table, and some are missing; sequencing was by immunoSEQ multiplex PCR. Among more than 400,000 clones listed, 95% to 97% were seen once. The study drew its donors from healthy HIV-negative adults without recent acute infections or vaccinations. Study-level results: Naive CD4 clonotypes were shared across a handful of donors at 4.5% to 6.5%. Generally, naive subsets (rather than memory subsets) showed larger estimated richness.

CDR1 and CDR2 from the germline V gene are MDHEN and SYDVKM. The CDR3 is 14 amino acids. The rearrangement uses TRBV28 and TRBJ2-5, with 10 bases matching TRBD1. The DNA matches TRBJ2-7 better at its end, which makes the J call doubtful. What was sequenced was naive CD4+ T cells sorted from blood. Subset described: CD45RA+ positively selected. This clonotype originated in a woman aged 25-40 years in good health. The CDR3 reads CASTGTGAIYEQYF. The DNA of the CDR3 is TGTGCCAGCACCGGGACAGGGGCGATCTACGAGCAGTACTTC.